The 30 T cell receptor beta chains reported below all come from one sample, sequenced in a study of T cells in Graves' hyperthyroidism and ophthalmopathy. RNA transcripts were the template for amplifying TCR beta CDR3 regions. The HTBI primer set was used in a first-round RT-PCR of the TCR CDR3. TCRdb analysed the multiplex PCR reads with MiXCR anew, one entry per CDR3 protein. The sample carries approximately 400,000 distinct CDR3 sequences, around a sixth recorded once. Sequencing was performed on blood. The receptor set was obtained from a woman between 18 and 30 years old with Graves' hyperthyroidism.

There are many counts of this clonotype. This chain links TRBV14 with TRBJ1-2; D is possibly TRBD1 (5 bases). The length of the CDR3 is 19 residues. CDR1 and CDR2 from the germline V gene are SGHDN and FVKESK. Trimming left V 4 bases short and J 5 bases short, with 29 bases between. The CDR3 is CASSPSGWDVRFRMYGYTF. The CDR3 DNA sequence: TGTGCCAGCAGCCCCTCAGGGTGGGACGTGCGATTTCGGATGTATGGCTACACCTTC.

This clonotype was detected a few times. The rearrangement uses TRBV10-3 and TRBJ2-6; D is unresolved. Trimming cost V 3 bases and J 2 bases, with 11 bases left between them. CDR1 is ENHRY and CDR2 is SYGVKD in the germline V gene. The CDR3 loop spans 16 amino acids. For the CDR3, the DNA is TGTGCCATCAGTGATTCCTCCTCCCCTGGGGCCAACGTCCTGACTTTC. This sequence encodes CAISDSSSPGANVLTF.

This chain uses TRBV5-4 with TRBJ1-3; D is ambiguous. The CDR3 is 15 amino acids. V gave up 3 bases and J gave up 4 bases, with 14 bases separating them. Germline CDR1 is SGHNT and CDR2 is YYREEE (reference sequence). The CDR3 loop is CASSSIGLGGNTIYF. DNA for the CDR3: TGTGCCAGCAGCTCAATAGGGTTGGGAGGAAACACCATATATTTT.

This clonotype was seen many times. The V and J genes are TRBV20-1 and TRBJ2-1, with D possibly being TRBD1 (6 bases). From germline, CDR1 is DFQATT and CDR2 SNEGSKA (reference sequence). Trimming took 6 bases from V and 0 from J, leaving 9 bases between them. The CDR3 is 13 amino acids. The DNA for the CDR3 is TGCAGTGCCAGGGACAACTCCTACAATGAGCAGTTCTTC. Translation gives CSARDNSYNEQFF.

This clonotype was observed many times. The chain uses TRBV20-1 and TRBJ2-7; D is possibly TRBD2 (6 bases). V shed 3 bases and J shed 2 bases, with 14 bases lying between them. The CDR3 is 14 residues long. The germline V gene encodes CDR1 DFQATT and CDR2 SNEGSKA (reference sequence). The CDR3 reads CSARPTAGTYEQYF. CDR3 DNA sequence: TGCAGTGCTAGGCCAACGGCGGGGACCTACGAGCAGTACTTC.

This clonotype was detected only a few times. The chain is built from TRBV10-3 and TRBJ1-2; unclear D gene. Germline V gene sequence: CDR1 ENHRY, CDR2 SYGVKD. The CDR3 runs 13 residues. Trimming left V 7 bases short and J 2 bases short, with 11 bases between. This CDR3 is CAITEQLNYGYTF. The CDR3 DNA is TGTGCCATCACCGAACAGCTAAACTATGGCTACACCTTC.

This clonotype was detected only a few times. The V call is TRBV6-2 or TRBV6-3, the J call TRBJ2-7, with a tentative D call TRBD1 (6 bases). CDR3 length equals 15 residues. V was cut by 6 bases and J by 3 bases, with 18 bases left in between. Germline V gene lookup returns CDR1 MNHEY and CDR2 SVGEGT. The CDR3 spells CASRGGSAGFYEQYF. Here the CDR3 DNA reads TGTGCCAGCAGAGGGGGATCGGCTGGGTTCTACGAGCAGTACTTC.

Ten or more counts support this clonotype. The junction departs from germline at one end; a sequencing error may be responsible. The chain recombines TRBV28 with TRBJ1-1, with 7 bases aligning to TRBD1. From germline, CDR1 is MDHEN and CDR2 SYDVKM. The CDR3 length is 15 residues. CDR3 DNA: TGTGCCAGCAGTGCCGAGACAGGGTTTGGCGCTGATGCTTTCTTT. This encodes CASSAETGFGADAFF.

This clonotype was seen more than once but under ten times. The rearrangement links TRBV15 to TRBJ1-1; 7 positions agree with TRBD1. The CDR3 covers 14 residues. J lost 1 base, V lost 5 bases, and 4 bases had no gene match. Germline loops: CDR1 LNHNV, CDR2 YYDKDF (reference sequence). The CDR3 region has the DNA TGTGCCACCAGCCTAGGGGGCGCGAACACTGAAGCTTTCTTT. Translation gives CATSLGGANTEAFF.

The chain combines TRBV6-2 or TRBV6-3 with TRBJ1-2, with D possibly matching TRBD1 (5 bases). Trimming removed 4 bases from V and 7 bases from J, with 19 bases in between. CDR1 is MNHEY and CDR2 is SVGEGT in the germline V gene. The CDR3 loop spans 15 amino acids. CDR3 sequence (DNA): TGTGCCAGCAGTTCCGGGACCGCGGAGTCCTCTGGCTACACCTTC. As protein: CASSSGTAESSGYTF.

Concerning this clonotype: Germline is not matched at one junction end, which may reflect a read error. The chain has TRBV6-1 and TRBJ1-3, with D uncertain. The CDR3 has 13 amino acids. Germline-derived CDR1 and CDR2 are MNHNS and SASEGT. CDR3 protein: CASSETAGNTTYF. The CDR3 bases are TGTGCCAGCAGTGAAACAGCTGGAAACACCACATATTTT.

Ten or more counts support this clonotype. V usage is TRBV10-1 and J usage is TRBJ1-2, with unresolved D. The CDR3 runs 13 residues. The germline gives CDR1 WNHNN, CDR2 SYGVQD (reference sequence). Trimming left V 11 bases short and J 0 bases short, with 13 bases between. CDR3 protein: CALGAVPNYGYTF. Here the CDR3 DNA reads TGCGCCCTAGGAGCAGTACCTAACTATGGCTACACCTTC.

This clonotype was counted ten times or more. The CDR3 DNA is TGTGCCAGCAGCCAAGATGAACTATTACAAGAGACCCAGTACTTC. It encodes CASSQDELLQETQYF. This chain links TRBV3-1 with TRBJ2-5; D gene ambiguous. Deletions cut 0 bases from V and 2 bases from J, with 10 bases between. CDR1 and CDR2 (germline): LGHDT, YNNKEL (reference sequence). This CDR3 contains 15 residues.

This clonotype was counted at least ten times. In DNA, the CDR3 is TGTGCCAGCAGCTCAACCGGGCGGAGCTCTGGGGCCAACGTCCTGACTTTC. Amino acids: CASSSTGRSSGANVLTF. The chain has TRBV7-2 and TRBJ2-6; no clear D. The V gene lost 4 bases and the J gene lost 0 bases, with 13 bases spanning the gap. Germline V gives CDR1 SGHTA, CDR2 FQGNSA. The CDR3 has 17 residues.

The table lists this clonotype with many counts. The V and J genes are TRBV7-2 and TRBJ1-3; 7 bases are shared with TRBD1. The CDR3 contains 13 residues. The V gene end was trimmed by 3 bases and the J gene end by 5 bases; junction bases not matched to a gene: 1. CDR1 is SGHTA, CDR2 FQGNSA, per germline. The CDR3 region has the DNA TGTGCCAGCAGCTTCAGGGGGAGAAACACCATATATTTT. It is translated as CASSFRGRNTIYF.

This clonotype came up a few times. V gene TRBV5-6 combines with J gene TRBJ2-7; D remains unclear. The V gene lost 4 bases and the J gene lost 0 bases, with 17 bases spanning the gap. The germline CDR1 and CDR2 sequences are SGHDT and YYEEEE. This CDR3 comprises 16 residues. Written as DNA, the CDR3 is TGTGCCAGCAGCCGCCTTCCTCGATTGGCCTCCTACGAGCAGTACTTC. This encodes CASSRLPRLASYEQYF.

A word on this clonotype: The junction departs from the called germline gene at one end, perhaps through a read error. The V gene is TRBV27, the J gene TRBJ1-5, with 7 nucleotides matching TRBD1. Germline CDR1 is MNHEY and CDR2 is SMNVEV (reference sequence). The CDR3 is 10 amino acids. The CDR3 region is CSLGGKPQHF. CDR3 coding DNA: TGCTCCTTAGGGGGCAAGCCCCAGCATTTT.

Comment on this clonotype: A read error may produce the germline difference seen at one junction end. This chain joins TRBV7-2 and TRBJ2-1; maybe TRBD1 (5 bases). This CDR3 spans 17 amino acids. Germline V gene data show CDR1 as SGHTA and CDR2 as FQGNSA. The CDR3 region has the DNA TGTGCCAGCAGCTTAACTGGGGCATCTAGATCCTATAATGAGCAGTTCTTC. Its translation is CASSLTGASRSYNEQFF.

This clonotype was seen at least ten times. V and J are TRBV27 and TRBJ2-7; 7 nucleotides agree with TRBD1. Germline trimming cut 5 bases from V and 3 bases from J; bases unmatched to any gene: 10. Germline-derived CDR1 and CDR2 are MNHEY and SMNVEV (reference sequence). This CDR3 spans 15 amino acids. The CDR3 DNA reads TGTGCCAGCAGTCATCCGGGACAGCTCTTCTACGAGCAGTACTTC. Amino acid sequence: CASSHPGQLFYEQYF.

Notes on this clonotype: Relative to the germline gene, one junction end is altered; a read error may explain this. The CDR3 protein is CASSPRARILQGTQYF. In nucleotides, the CDR3 is TGTGCTAGCAGCCCCCGCGCCAGGATCCTCCAAGGGACCCAGTACTTC. The V and J genes are TRBV7-7 and TRBJ2-5; D is undetermined. Germline CDR1 reads SSHAT; CDR2 reads FNYEAQ (reference sequence). This CDR3 is built from 16 residues.

This clonotype was counted ten times or more. This rearrangement joins TRBV24-1 to TRBJ1-1; D gene ambiguous. V was shortened by 10 bases and J by 1 base, with 12 bases between the two germline ends. Germline-derived CDR1 and CDR2 are KGHDR and SFDVKD. This CDR3 has 13 residues. CDR3: CATTSSRNTEAFF. In DNA, the CDR3 is TGTGCCACTACTTCCTCACGGAACACTGAAGCTTTCTTT.

This clonotype was seen a few times. The CDR3 sequence: CASSQVGWRGSTDTQYF. CDR3 nucleotide sequence: TGTGCCAGCAGCCAAGTGGGGTGGAGGGGTAGCACAGATACGCAGTATTTT. The chain is built from TRBV14 and TRBJ2-3; a possible D gene is TRBD2 (6 bases). The CDR3 sequence is 17 residues long. CDR1 SGHDN and CDR2 FVKESK come from the germline V gene. V was pared by 1 base and J by 0 bases, with 14 bases between.

This clonotype was picked up many times. V gene TRBV7-3 combines with J gene TRBJ2-2; weak D call: TRBD2 (5 bases). CDR3 length equals 16 residues. Germline V CDR1 and CDR2: SGHTA, FQGTGA. V lost 2 bases, J lost 0 bases, and 10 bases lay in between. CDR3 nucleotide sequence: TGTGCCAGCAGCTTAGTGGGCGGGCCGAACACCGGGGAGCTGTTTTTT. Its protein is CASSLVGGPNTGELFF.

This clonotype appeared many times. CDR3: CSARERTPALETGVFLYEQYF. For the CDR3, the DNA is TGCAGTGCTAGAGAAAGGACACCCGCCCTAGAGACTGGGGTTTTCCTCTACGAGCAGTACTTC. The chain employs TRBV20-1 and TRBJ2-7; D is perhaps TRBD1 (5 bases). The CDR3 extends over 21 amino acids. CDR1 is DFQATT and CDR2 is SNEGSKA in the germline V gene (reference sequence). V was trimmed by 0 bases and J by 3 bases, leaving 33 bases between them.

The V and J genes are TRBV10-3 and TRBJ2-5; maybe TRBD1 (6 bases). The CDR3 runs 14 residues. V was trimmed by 4 bases and J by 2 bases, leaving 11 bases between them. Germline V CDR1 and CDR2: ENHRY, SYGVKD. The chain's CDR3 is CAISVGDKQETQYF. Here the CDR3 DNA reads TGTGCCATCAGTGTAGGGGACAAACAAGAGACCCAGTACTTC.

This clonotype has a count of ten or more. This chain joins TRBV20-1 and TRBJ2-5, with TRBD2 identical over 8 bases. CDR1 is DFQATT and CDR2 is SNEGSKA in the germline V gene (reference sequence). Trimming took 6 bases from V and 1 from J; bases not matched to a gene: 4. This CDR3 is built from 13 residues. The CDR3 nucleotides are TGCAGTGCGGTACGGGGGGGCCAAGAGACCCAGTACTTC. Translating it yields CSAVRGGQETQYF.

The sample holds many counts of this clonotype. The gene calls are TRBV7-2 and TRBJ2-7; weak D call: TRBD1 (5 bases). The CDR3 loop spans 14 amino acids. Between the trimmed V and J ends, which lost 0 bases and 7 bases, there was a span of 13 bases. CDR1 SGHTA and CDR2 FQGNSA come from the germline V gene. The CDR3 bases are TGTGCCAGCAGCTTAGCCCGAGGACAAGGGGAGCAGTACTTC. Translation: CASSLARGQGEQYF.

This clonotype was counted many times. This chain links TRBV12-3 or TRBV12-4 with TRBJ1-3; no firm D call. The CDR3 totals 13 residues. V dropped 7 bases and J dropped 0 bases, with 7 bases sitting between them. The CDR3 nucleotides are TGTGCCAGCAATGCGCGCTCTGGAAACACCATATATTTT. As protein: CASNARSGNTIYF.

There are a few counts of this clonotype. The chain carries TRBV6-5 and TRBJ1-2, with TRBD1 as a possible D gene (5 bases). V lost 2 bases to trimming and J lost 8 bases, with 21 bases between them. Germline CDR1 MNHEY, CDR2 SVGAGI. The CDR3 is 16 residues long. CDR3: CASSYPTRDQVRGYTF. The CDR3 DNA reads TGTGCCAGCAGTTACCCAACAAGGGACCAAGTACGGGGCTACACCTTC.

This clonotype came up many times. The chain recombines TRBV2 with TRBJ2-1; no clear D gene. The CDR3 sequence is 12 residues long. Trimming cost V 8 bases and J 7 bases, with 12 bases left between them. CDR1 is SNHLY and CDR2 is FYNNEI in the germline V gene. The CDR3 here is CASEWARNEQFF. CDR3 DNA sequence: TGTGCCAGCGAGTGGGCTCGGAATGAGCAGTTCTTC.